The clone carrying this T cell receptor beta chain was detected ten times or more. The antigen is unknown. CDR1 is DFQATT and CDR2 is SNEGSKA in the germline V gene (reference sequence). The CDR3 covers 12 residues. Trimming removed 4 bases from V and 1 base from J, with 4 bases in between. The sample originates from a study of identical twins. The authors used template switching to add a universal primer site and gave cDNA unique molecular identifiers. TCRdb itself ran the 5' RACE reads through MiXCR, one entry per CDR3 protein. In the table there are hundreds of thousands of distinct CDR3 sequences, roughly 6% of which are singletons. Study-level findings and limits: Rather than following the same donors, the conclusions depended on cross-sectional statistical analysis. Zero-insertion analyses could be partly confounded by invariant MAIT and iNKT cells. Out-of-frame alpha sequences shared by twins showed excess low generation probability.

The genes are TRBV20-1 and TRBJ2-2, with D uncertain. The specimen was naive T cells sorted from blood. The TCR comes from a man aged 18 to 30 in good health. CDR3 loop: CSANRNTGELFF. CDR3 coding DNA: TGCAGTGCTAACCGGAACACCGGGGAGCTGTTTTTT.